Detailed here is one T cell receptor beta chain. It lacks a known antigen. No per-base quality is available; no much larger clone lies one base away. These data are taken from a study of Tregs in tolerant kidney transplant recipients (dated by TCRdb to about 2019). In terms of the full investigation: The study used TCRbeta sequencing to identify donor-specific regulatory T cells before combined kidney and bone marrow transplantation, then tracked those cells after transplant. Several methods of expanding Tregs specific for an allogeneic donor were compared by TCRbeta repertoire sequencing in a few healthy controls.

For TCRbeta CDR3 sequencing, genomic DNA was extracted from sorted cells using the QIAGEN DNeasy Blood and Tissue Kit. High-throughput TCRbeta CDR3 sequencing, which included PCR amplification with bias correction and internal controls, was done commercially through immunoSEQ. Under the source paper's analysis protocol: Unique productive TCRbeta sequences were defined by CDR3 nucleotide sequence where primers matched, and otherwise by CDR3 amino acid sequence together with Vbeta and Jbeta genes. To correct sorting error, sequences shared between sorted populations at a frequency ratio of 2:1 or less were removed; the rest were assigned to the higher population. A sequence was defined as donor-reactive if the sequence was expanded at least 5-fold in CFSE-low cells compared with unstimulated cells and had a frequency of at least 0.01% in CFSE-low cells. Repertoire divergence was quantified by Jensen-Shannon divergence using the top 100 TCRbeta sequences ranked by frequency. When a sample had multiple sequencing runs, each run was corrected for sorting error separately and the runs were then pooled. Imported from immuneACCESS, the table was reduced by TCRdb to in-frame sequences with V and J called. These copies leave out some clones; in studies compared against another copy, an unresolved V gene accounts for under half, and the cause of the remainder is not known. The V and J calls and clone size are taken from that table; D and trimming were inferred from the DNA. The sample table contains about 240,000 clones; only one count was recorded for roughly four fifths of them. Of the sample, about 0.68% falls within the top ten clones.

What the research found in general, with its limitations: The study was limited by small patient numbers, and the findings need validation in larger populations and under other immunosuppression protocols. Expanding Tregs with activated donor B cells appeared to identify the most biologically relevant and donor-specific TCRbeta repertoire. Biological reproducibility was not directly addressed, though technical replication error appeared minimal.

CDR1 and CDR2 (KGHSH, LQKENI) derive from the germline V gene. The V end loses 6 bases and the J end loses 4 bases, and a stretch of 18 bases separates them. The cysteine opens and the phenylalanine closes a CDR3 of 16 amino acids. Solely the CDR3 DNA is kept, with 48 bases framed from the first base. Thawed PBMCs were FACS-sorted into unstimulated Tregs (CD4+CD25+CD127-), CD4+ non-Tregs (CD4+CD25-), CD4 cells and CD8 cells. Blood from healthy controls was obtained either as purchased buffy coats or from healthy volunteers. Healthy control blood was separated into PBMCs by Ficoll density gradient and cryopreserved, and patient PBMCs were collected both before and after transplant.

The sequence came from a human donor in good health. The chain couples TRBV18 to TRBJ2-2, with the D gene not clear enough to name. Sample: CD4+ T cells from blood. The nucleotides are TGTGCCAGCTCCCGACACCCTCCCCCAGGCACCGGGGAGCTGTTTTTT. Protein translation: CASSRHPPPGTGELFF.